These 32 T cell receptor beta chains originate from one sample sequenced in a study of cytomegalovirus exposure and HLA in healthy donors. PCR amplification relied on 60 Vbeta primers (plus 13 Jbeta primers). The data were produced by immunoSEQ multiplex PCR, yet TCRdb's version contains in-frame clones alone and is incomplete. The table lists about 110,000 clones, about 75% of them singletons. The source material was PBMCs. The receptors come from a male donor in good health and CMV-seropositive.

The rearrangement links TRBV5-1 to TRBJ2-3; 14 bases line up with TRBD2. Germline V gene data show CDR1 as SGHRS and CDR2 as YFSETQ. After removal of 4 bases from V and 5 bases from J, the junction contained 6 bases not matched to a gene. This CDR3 region has 16 residues. CDR3: CASSPSGLAGVDTQYF. CDR3 nucleotide sequence: TGCGCCAGCAGCCCCTCGGGACTAGCGGGAGTAGATACGCAGTATTTT.

This clone was seen just once. This chain joins TRBV5-1 and TRBJ2-7, with 15 bases identical to TRBD2. The CDR3 is 19 residues long. The germline gives CDR1 SGHRS, CDR2 YFSETQ. The V and J ends lost 1 base and 2 bases, in that order; junction bases with no gene match: 10. The CDR3 sequence is CASSLNLGLAGGVPYEQYF. CDR3 in DNA: TGCGCCAGCAGCTTGAATTTGGGACTAGCGGGGGGAGTTCCCTACGAGCAGTACTTC.

The V call is TRBV28, the J call TRBJ1-4; 7 nucleotides line up with TRBD1. V lost 4 bases, J lost 8 bases, and 13 bases stayed unmatched. This CDR3 contains 16 residues. Germline lookup yields CDR1 MDHEN and CDR2 SYDVKM. The CDR3 coding sequence is TGTGCCAGCAGTTCTGGTGGGACAGCAGGAGGCGAAAAACTGTTTTTT. Translated: CASSSGGTAGGEKLFF.

V gene TRBV7-2 combines with J gene TRBJ2-2; TRBD1 is a possible D gene (5 bases). The CDR3 has 14 amino acids. Germline CDR1 and CDR2: SGHTA and FQGNSA. V lost 2 bases and J 7 bases, leaving 11 bases between the germline ends. DNA for the CDR3: TGTGCCAGCAGCTTAAAACCCAGGGACGGGGAGCTGTTTTTT. Translation gives CASSLKPRDGELFF.

This rearrangement joins TRBV9 to TRBJ2-3, with TRBD2 identical over 8 bases. The CDR3 is 14 amino acids. Trimming removed 3 bases from V and 4 bases from J; junction bases left unmatched: 4. Germline assignment: CDR1 SGDLS and CDR2 YYNGEE. CDR3 nucleotides: TGTGCCAGCAGCGCACGGGAGGGTTCAGATACGCAGTATTTT. Translated, it gives CASSAREGSDTQYF.

This clone was found a few times. V is TRBV29-1 and J is TRBJ2-1; TRBD1 aligns across 10 bases. The V gene's germline CDR1 is SQVTM and CDR2 ANQGSEA. The CDR3 contains 13 residues. Trimming took 6 bases from V and 3 from J; bases not matched to a gene: 2. As DNA, the CDR3 is TGCAGCGTCCGGGACAGGGGCTACAATGAGCAGTTCTTC. Translated: CSVRDRGYNEQFF.

This clone was recorded a few times. This rearrangement joins TRBV19 to TRBJ2-7; TRBD2 agrees at 14 bases. The CDR3 has 18 residues. After removal of 3 bases from V and 0 bases from J, the junction contained 7 bases not matched to a gene. Germline CDR1 and CDR2: LNHDA and SQIVND (reference sequence). The CDR3 loop reads CASSIFGTSGSHSYEQYF. DNA of the CDR3: TGTGCCAGTAGTATCTTTGGGACTAGCGGGAGTCACTCCTACGAGCAGTACTTC.

The rearrangement uses TRBV5-1 and TRBJ2-1; 13 bases fit TRBD2. In germline, CDR1 is SGHRS, CDR2 YFSETQ. This CDR3 region has 16 residues. The V and J ends lost 3 bases and 7 bases, in that order; junction bases with no gene match: 7. The CDR3, as DNA: TGCGCCAGCAGCTCACCCGGGACTAGCGGGGTGAATGAGCAGTTCTTC. It translates to CASSSPGTSGVNEQFF.

V and J are TRBV28 and TRBJ2-7, with 11 positions matching TRBD2. After removal of 7 bases from V and 3 bases from J, the junction contained 8 bases not matched to a gene. Germline V gene sequence: CDR1 MDHEN, CDR2 SYDVKM. The CDR3 contains 15 residues. DNA for the CDR3: TGTGCCAGCAATAGCGGGGGGGCCCCCGACTACGAGCAGTACTTC. Translated: CASNSGGAPDYEQYF.

The chain uses TRBV7-2 and TRBJ2-6; D is possibly TRBD2 (5 bases). The V gene lost 5 bases and the J gene lost 2 bases, with 19 bases spanning the gap. Germline V CDR1 and CDR2: SGHTA, FQGNSA. This CDR3 has 18 amino acids. CDR3 residues: CASSLITGVGTGANVLTF. Written as DNA, the CDR3 is TGTGCCAGCAGCCTCATAACCGGGGTAGGAACTGGGGCCAACGTCCTGACTTTC. Complete variable domain (other parts from reference TRBV7-2 and TRBJ2-6): GAGVSQSPSNKVTEKGKDVELRCDPISGHTALYWYRQSLGQGLEFLIYFQGNSAPDKSGLPSDRFSAERTGGSVSTLTIQRTQQEDSAVYLCASSLITGVGTGANVLTFGAGSRLTVL.

This clone was observed a handful of times. The gene calls are TRBV28 and TRBJ1-1, with D unresolved. Trimming left V 5 bases short and J 5 bases short, with 9 bases between. The CDR3 consists of 12 residues. Germline V gives CDR1 MDHEN, CDR2 SYDVKM. The CDR3 DNA reads TGTGCCAGCAGTCTCACCCAGACTGAAGCTTTCTTT. Its translation: CASSLTQTEAFF.

This clone appeared once. The V and J genes are TRBV27 and TRBJ2-5; tentatively, D is TRBD2 (5 bases). Germline V gene lookup returns CDR1 MNHEY and CDR2 SMNVEV (reference sequence). Trimming removed 2 bases at V and 7 bases at J, with 14 bases between. The CDR3 contains 14 residues. CDR3 sequence reads: CASSLTRGFGTQYF. The DNA for the CDR3 is TGTGCCAGCAGTTTAACCCGGGGATTCGGGACCCAGTACTTC.

V is TRBV6-4 and J is TRBJ2-1, with 13 nucleotides matching TRBD2. The germline V gene encodes CDR1 MRHNA and CDR2 SNTAGT. V gave up 6 bases and J gave up 6 bases; unmatched junction bases: 5. The CDR3 length is 15 residues. DNA for the CDR3: TGTGCCAGCAGGGGGACTAGCGGGACAGTCAATGAGCAGTTCTTC. Its translation: CASRGTSGTVNEQFF.

This clone was counted between two and nine times. The CDR3 loop is CASSLGPGAYQPQHF. The CDR3 DNA reads as TGTGCCAGCAGCTTGGGACCAGGGGCCTATCAGCCCCAGCATTTT. The chain couples TRBV5-8 to TRBJ1-5, with D perhaps TRBD1 (6 bases). V lost 0 bases, J lost 5 bases, and 12 bases lay in between. Germline loops: CDR1 SGHTS, CDR2 YDEGEE. CDR3 length: 15 amino acids.

The chain uses TRBV16 and TRBJ2-1; 8 bases agree with TRBD2. The CDR3 is made up of 16 amino acids. V was clipped by 4 bases and J by 5 bases; unmatched bases: 10. CDR1 is KGHSY, CDR2 FQNENV, per germline. The CDR3 DNA reads as TGTGCCAGCAGCCCTCTCCCCGGGAGGGCCGACAATGAGCAGTTCTTC. Translating it yields CASSPLPGRADNEQFF.

This clone was counted only a few times. CDR3 protein: CASSQAEASSGANVLTF. Here the CDR3 DNA reads TGCGCCAGCAGCCAAGCGGAGGCGAGCTCTGGGGCCAACGTCCTGACTTTC. The J gene is TRBJ2-6, the V gene TRBV4-1; D possibly corresponds to TRBD2 (5 bases). Germline lookup yields CDR1 MGHRA and CDR2 YSYEKL. The CDR3 loop spans 17 amino acids. V was clipped by 1 base and J by 0 bases, with 10 bases between them.

This clone has just a few counts. Compared with germline, one end of the junction differs, possibly owing to a read error. The gene calls are TRBV19 and TRBJ2-1; D not certain. Germline lookup yields CDR1 LNHDA and CDR2 SQIVND (reference sequence). This CDR3 is 14 amino acids long. The CDR3 is CASCIAGTYNEQFF. The CDR3 DNA reads TGTGCCAGTTGTATAGCAGGTACCTACAATGAGCAGTTCTTC.

The chain combines TRBV7-8 with TRBJ1-1; TRBD1 agrees at 8 bases. There are 15 residues in the CDR3. V lost 3 bases and J lost 1; bases outside the gene matches: 4. The germline V gene encodes CDR1 SGHVS and CDR2 FQNEAQ. The CDR3 loop is CASSFNQGANTEAFF. CDR3 nucleotides: TGTGCCAGCAGCTTCAATCAGGGGGCGAACACTGAAGCTTTCTTT.

The V gene is TRBV5-3, the J gene TRBJ2-3, with 8 bases aligning to TRBD2. TRBV5-3 is designated an ORF whose function remains uncertain. The CDR3 is made up of 20 amino acids. V lost 0 bases, J lost 3 bases, and 18 bases stayed unmatched. Here the CDR3 reads CARSLVEGPGGHDSTDTQYF. DNA of the CDR3: TGTGCCAGAAGCTTGGTCGAGGGGCCGGGGGGGCATGATTCTACAGATACGCAGTATTTT.

V is TRBV6-5 and J is TRBJ2-7; TRBD2 aligns across 12 bases. The germline gives CDR1 MNHEY, CDR2 SVGAGI. This CDR3 has 13 residues. J was trimmed by 7 bases and V by 5 bases; bases with no gene match: 3. In nucleotides, the CDR3 is TGTGCCAGCAGTAACGGACTAGCGGGGGAGCAGTACTTC. Residues: CASSNGLAGEQYF.

This chain connects TRBV25-1 to TRBJ2-7, with 9 nucleotides matching TRBD1. The germline V gene encodes CDR1 MGHDK and CDR2 SYGVNS. V dropped 1 base and J dropped 0; count of bases not matched to a gene: 4. The CDR3 totals 16 residues. The CDR3 coding sequence is TGTGCCAGCAGTGAATTAGTGGGACAGGGCTCCTACGAGCAGTACTTC. Amino acid sequence: CASSELVGQGSYEQYF.

This clone has just a few counts. The genes are TRBV7-9 and TRBJ2-7, with D possibly TRBD1 on 6 matching bases. Trimming took off 4 bases at V and 2 bases at J, with 12 bases between the two ends. The CDR3 length is 14 residues. Germline assignment: CDR1 SEHNR and CDR2 FQNEAQ (reference sequence). DNA for the CDR3: TGTGCCAGCAGCTGGACAGTACCTCCCTACGAGCAGTACTTC. Translating it yields CASSWTVPPYEQYF.

The V and J genes are TRBV14 and TRBJ2-7; 11 positions agree with TRBD2. CDR3 length: 16 residues. Losses at the gene ends were 6 bases for V and 3 bases for J; bases not matched to a gene: 10. From germline, CDR1 is SGHDN and CDR2 FVKESK. CDR3 sequence reads: CASSLLSGGAIYEQYF. CDR3 bases: TGTGCCAGCAGTCTCCTTAGCGGGGGGGCCATCTACGAGCAGTACTTC.

The genes are TRBV4-3 and TRBJ2-6, with no clear D. The V gene's germline CDR1 is LGHNA and CDR2 YSLEER. Trimming left V 0 bases short and J 0 bases short, with 6 bases between. The CDR3 sequence is 16 residues long. This chain's CDR3 is CASSQEAGSGANVLTF. CDR3 nucleotides: TGCGCCAGCAGCCAAGAGGCTGGCTCTGGGGCCAACGTCCTGACTTTC.

This clone was observed a handful of times. The junction departs from the called germline gene at one end, perhaps through a read error. The rearrangement links TRBV7-9 to TRBJ2-3; TRBD1 might be the D (5 bases). Germline V CDR1 and CDR2: SEHNR, FQNEAQ (reference sequence). The CDR3 extends over 12 amino acids. CDR3 region: CSSRAFLDTQYF. Written as DNA, the CDR3 is TGTTCCAGCAGGGCCTTTTTGGATACGCAGTATTTT.

This chain links TRBV5-4 with TRBJ2-7; a possible D gene is TRBD1 (6 bases). This CDR3 spans 13 amino acids. Germline CDR1 reads SGHNT; CDR2 reads YYREEE (reference sequence). Deletions cut 2 bases from V and 6 bases from J, with 12 bases between. CDR3 residues: CASSFQGSSEQYF. For the CDR3, the DNA is TGTGCCAGCAGCTTCCAGGGGTCGAGCGAGCAGTACTTC. Supplemented by reference TRBV5-4 and TRBJ2-7, the full variable domain reads ETGVTQSPTHLIKTRGQQVTLRCSSQSGHNTVSWYQQALGQGPQFIFQYYREEENGRGNFPPRFSGLQFPNYSSELNVNALELDDSALYLCASSFQGSSEQYFGPGTRLTVT.

This chain connects TRBV28 to TRBJ2-7; 14 nucleotides agree with TRBD2. Losses at the gene ends were 4 bases for V and 0 bases for J; bases not matched to a gene: 5. The CDR3 totals 17 residues. Germline CDR1 is MDHEN and CDR2 is SYDVKM. The CDR3 nucleotides read TGTGCCAGCAGTTCCGGGACTAGCGGGAGTATCTCCTACGAGCAGTACTTC. It translates to CASSSGTSGSISYEQYF.

Sample share makes this clone medium-sized. This sequence joins TRBV7-3 and TRBJ1-1, with D maybe TRBD1 (6 bases). This CDR3 is built from 15 residues. Germline-derived CDR1 and CDR2 are SGHTA and FQGTGA. V was shortened by 4 bases and J by 3 bases, with 15 bases between the two germline ends. CDR3 protein: CASSSPDEGDTEAFF. In DNA, the CDR3 is TGTGCCAGCAGCTCCCCGGATGAGGGGGACACTGAAGCTTTCTTT.

This chain uses TRBV29-1 with TRBJ2-7; D perhaps matches TRBD2 (5 bases). The CDR3 totals 15 residues. Trimming took off 4 bases at V and 2 bases at J, with 18 bases between the two ends. The germline V gene encodes CDR1 SQVTM and CDR2 ANQGSEA. CDR3 coding DNA: TGCAGCGTTGTGGAGGAACCTCAAGCCGCCTACGAGCAGTACTTC. It translates to CSVVEEPQAAYEQYF.

Notes on this clone: One end of the junction does not line up with germline, which may come from a read error. The chain uses TRBV7-9 and TRBJ1-1; 7 nucleotides match TRBD1. The germline gives CDR1 SEHNR, CDR2 FQNEAQ (reference sequence). The CDR3 sequence is 11 residues long. CDR3 coding DNA: TGTGCCAGCAGCTTAGGAGCAGGGGGGCGCTTT. The encoded protein is CASSLGAGGRF. The whole variable domain, remainder taken from reference TRBV7-9 and TRBJ1-1, is DTGVSQNPRHKITKRGQNVTFRCDPISEHNRLYWYRQTLGQGPEFLTYFQNEAQLEKSRLLSDRFSAERPKGSFSTLEIQRTEQGDSAMYLCASSLGAGGRFGQGTRLTVV.

The V gene is TRBV27, the J gene TRBJ2-3; 11 bases align to TRBD1. The CDR3 consists of 16 residues. Germline lookup yields CDR1 MNHEY and CDR2 SMNVEV (reference sequence). The V and J ends lost 6 bases and 3 bases, in that order; junction bases with no gene match: 8. In nucleotides, the CDR3 is TGTGCCAGCAGGCACGGGACAGGGGGATGGACAGATACGCAGTATTTT. It specifies CASRHGTGGWTDTQYF.

This clone came up once. The V and J genes are TRBV6-6 and TRBJ1-4, with D perhaps TRBD1 (5 bases). There are 14 residues in the CDR3. V lost 6 bases and J 4 bases, leaving 12 bases between the germline ends. From germline, CDR1 is MNHNY and CDR2 SVGAGI (reference sequence). CDR3 sequence (DNA): TGTGCCAGCAGCACCAGGGAGGGTAATGAAAAACTGTTTTTT. It yields the protein CASSTREGNEKLFF.